The next 14 T cell receptor beta chains were all read from a single sample in a study of control samples from healthy donors and cancer patients. TCRdb's copy holds only in-frame clones and misses some; the assay was immunoSEQ multiplex PCR. The data contain 150,000 or so clones, approximately 90% of them singletons. The sample taken for sequencing was blood. All receptors come from a woman younger than 45 in good health.

V gene TRBV7-2 combines with J gene TRBJ2-1; D not resolved. CDR1 and CDR2 (germline): SGHTA, FQGNSA. Trimming took off 4 bases at V and 6 bases at J, with 10 bases between the two ends. The CDR3 runs 13 residues. In nucleotides, the CDR3 is TGTGCCAGCAGCTACATGTCTCCCAATGAGCAGTTCTTC. Amino acid sequence: CASSYMSPNEQFF. The whole variable domain, filled in from reference TRBV7-2 and TRBJ2-1, reads GAGVSQSPSNKVTEKGKDVELRCDPISGHTALYWYRQSLGQGLEFLIYFQGNSAPDKSGLPSDRFSAERTGGSVSTLTIQRTQQEDSAVYLCASSYMSPNEQFFGPGTRLTVL.

The chain recombines TRBV2 with TRBJ1-1, with a tentative D call TRBD1 (6 bases). Looked up from germline, CDR1 is SNHLY and CDR2 is FYNNEI. This CDR3 spans 13 amino acids. V lost 6 bases and J 3 bases, leaving 11 bases between the germline ends. The CDR3 is CASSRDTHTEAFF. The CDR3 DNA follows: TGTGCCAGCAGCCGGGACACCCACACTGAAGCTTTCTTT.

The chain links TRBV7-6 to TRBJ2-1; 9 bases agree with TRBD2. The CDR3 extends over 15 amino acids. The junction had 6 bases not matched to a gene; V was cut back by 2 bases and J by 7 bases. Germline V CDR1 and CDR2: SGHVS, FNYEAQ. The CDR3 DNA is TGTGCCAGCAGCTTATTTTCTAGCGGGATGAATGAGCAGTTCTTC. Translating it yields CASSLFSSGMNEQFF.

The chain links TRBV15 to TRBJ2-1; 10 nucleotides line up with TRBD1. Losses at the gene ends were 0 bases for V and 5 bases for J; bases not matched to a gene: 7. Germline CDR1 is LNHNV and CDR2 is YYDKDF (reference sequence). CDR3 length equals 17 residues. The CDR3 is CATSRDRTGTGDNEQFF. The DNA for the CDR3 is TGTGCCACCAGCAGAGACCGGACCGGGACAGGGGACAATGAGCAGTTCTTC.

The chain joins TRBV27 to TRBJ1-6; weak D call: TRBD1 (6 bases). This CDR3 comprises 16 residues. V gave up 2 bases and J gave up 10 bases, with 18 bases separating them. Germline lookup yields CDR1 MNHEY and CDR2 SMNVEV (reference sequence). The CDR3 loop reads CASSLNTQGKSSPLHF. The CDR3 DNA reads as TGTGCCAGCAGTTTAAACACACAGGGCAAGAGCTCACCCCTCCACTTT.

This clone has a handful of counts. V and J are TRBV24-1 and TRBJ1-2; tentative D call: TRBD1 (6 bases). V lost 4 bases and J 4 bases, leaving 18 bases between the germline ends. The CDR3 totals 16 residues. Germline V CDR1 and CDR2: KGHDR, SFDVKD. The CDR3 nucleotides are TGTGCCACCAGTGACCGTACCCCAGGGGTTGGCTATGGCTACACCTTC. Translation: CATSDRTPGVGYGYTF.

The V gene is TRBV18, the J gene TRBJ2-3; no definite D call. The CDR3 has 14 amino acids. The ends were cut back, 4 bases at V and 0 bases at J, with 8 bases in the middle. Per germline, CDR1 KGHSH and CDR2 LQKENI. The CDR3 spells CASSRTPSTDTQYF. The DNA of the CDR3 is TGTGCCAGCTCACGGACGCCAAGCACAGATACGCAGTATTTT.

The chain has TRBV21-1 and TRBJ1-3; TRBD1 is the table's D call, not checked against the DNA. TRBV21-1 is a listed pseudogene. This CDR3 is built from 17 residues. The DNA of the CDR3 is TGTGCCAGCAGCAAAAAGGGACAGGGGCCTTTTGGAAACACCATATATTTT. This sequence encodes CASSKKGQGPFGNTIYF.

The CDR3 here is CASSVGSGPANEQFF. The CDR3 DNA follows: TGTGCCAGCAGCGTAGGTAGTGGGCCAGCGAATGAGCAGTTCTTC. The chain has TRBV9 and TRBJ2-1; D call uncertain. This CDR3 is built from 15 residues. CDR1 is SGDLS and CDR2 is YYNGEE in the germline V gene. The ends were cut back, 0 bases at V and 7 bases at J, with 14 bases in the middle.

The V gene is TRBV2, the J gene TRBJ2-1; maybe TRBD2 (6 bases). This CDR3 has 13 amino acids. Trimming stripped 4 bases from V and 10 bases from J, with 14 bases between. CDR1 SNHLY and CDR2 FYNNEI come from the germline V gene. The CDR3 nucleotides are TGTGCCAGCAGTGGTGCCGGAGGGAGGGAGCAGTTCTTC. It is translated as CASSGAGGREQFF.

The J gene is TRBJ2-2, the V gene TRBV29-1, with TRBD2 matching over 9 bases. Per the germline V gene, CDR1 is SQVTM and CDR2 is ANQGSEA. The CDR3 length is 18 residues. V lost 0 bases to trimming and J lost 5 bases; unmatched junction nucleotides: 13. In DNA form, the CDR3 reads TGCAGCGTTGAAGAGTCTTTCTGGCTAGCGGGATGGACCGGGGAGCTGTTTTTT. This translates into CSVEESFWLAGWTGELFF.

The chain couples TRBV5-5 to TRBJ1-5, with a weak D call TRBD1 (5 bases). Trimming pared 0 bases from V and 3 bases from J, leaving 16 bases between. This CDR3 has 17 residues. CDR1 SGHKS and CDR2 YYEKEE come from the germline V gene (reference sequence). The CDR3 sequence is CASSLGMGQGPNQPQHF. The CDR3 DNA reads TGTGCCAGCAGCTTGGGAATGGGGCAGGGACCCAATCAGCCCCAGCATTTT.

The genes are TRBV5-1 and TRBJ2-1; no reliable D call. Germline V lookup: CDR1 SGHRS, CDR2 YFSETQ. The CDR3 runs 14 residues. V shed 4 bases and J shed 4 bases, with 12 bases lying between them. The CDR3 sequence is CASSLPATYNEQFF. CDR3 nucleotides: TGCGCCAGCAGCCTTCCGGCCACATACAATGAGCAGTTCTTC.

This chain joins TRBV6-1 and TRBJ1-6, with 8 bases identical to TRBD1. The CDR3 spans 14 residues. The ends lost 3 bases at V and 9 bases at J; junction bases unmatched: 4. CDR1 is MNHNS, CDR2 SASEGT, per germline. The CDR3 DNA reads TGTGCCAGCAGTGAGGACAGGGAGCCTTCACCCCTCCACTTT. Translating it yields CASSEDREPSPLHF.